The entry below describes one TCR beta chain. The target antigen is unknown. A much bigger clone sits one base away, suggesting this may be a read error. Disease duration under 2 months; hyperthyroidism patients were aged 18 to 65. Clinical symptoms, serum thyroxine, TRAb, thyroid ultrasound and orbital computed tomography informed diagnoses. This CDR3 is 16 amino acids long. Per the germline V gene, CDR1 is KGHDR and CDR2 is SFDVKD. RNA transcripts served as the template for amplifying TCR beta CDR3 regions. The TCR CDR3 was amplified in a first-round RT-PCR using the HTBI primer set. One entry per CDR3 protein results from TCRdb running MiXCR on the multiplex PCR reads. The sample includes around 800,000 distinct CDR3 sequences, 35% to 45% of them seen just once. The entry originates in a study of T cells in Graves' hyperthyroidism and ophthalmopathy. Notes on the study in general: Model output signaled ophthalmopathy a median approximately 6 months ahead of onset.

The sequenced sample consisted of blood. The sequence came from a man in his late teens or twenties with Graves' hyperthyroidism. J is TRBJ2-5 and V is TRBV24-1; TRBD2 aligns across 9 bases. The CDR3 DNA is TGTGCCACCAGTGATTTAAGCGGGAGGTACCAAGAGACCCAGCACTTC. It translates to CATSDLSGRYQETQHF.